This T cell receptor (beta chain) emerged from a study of blood T cell repertoires in COVID-19. Study-wide background: PBMCs, B-cell-depleted T cells, or T cells provided the cDNA or gDNA that made up the material.

Original handling: By means of reference gene primer amplification, nucleated cell counts were estimated. Data came from immunoSEQ multiplex PCR; TCRdb stores just in-frame clones and leaves some out. The V and J calls and the clone size are those of that table, but D and trimming were determined from the DNA. The table has a few hundred thousand clones, roughly 80% seen once; the top ten hold over 9.5%. V was clipped by 8 bases and J by 1 base; unmatched bases: 6. Looked up from germline, CDR1 is KGHSH and CDR2 is LQKENI. The CDR3 consists of 15 residues. This TCR was sampled from a woman older than 75 with acute or convalescent COVID-19. The sequenced material came from peripheral blood. The chain is built from TRBV18 and TRBJ2-2; TRBD1 aligns across 8 bases. The DNA for the CDR3 is TGTGCCAGCCTGTCGGACAGGGTGAACACCGGGGAGCTGTTTTTT. Amino acids: CASLSDRVNTGELFF.